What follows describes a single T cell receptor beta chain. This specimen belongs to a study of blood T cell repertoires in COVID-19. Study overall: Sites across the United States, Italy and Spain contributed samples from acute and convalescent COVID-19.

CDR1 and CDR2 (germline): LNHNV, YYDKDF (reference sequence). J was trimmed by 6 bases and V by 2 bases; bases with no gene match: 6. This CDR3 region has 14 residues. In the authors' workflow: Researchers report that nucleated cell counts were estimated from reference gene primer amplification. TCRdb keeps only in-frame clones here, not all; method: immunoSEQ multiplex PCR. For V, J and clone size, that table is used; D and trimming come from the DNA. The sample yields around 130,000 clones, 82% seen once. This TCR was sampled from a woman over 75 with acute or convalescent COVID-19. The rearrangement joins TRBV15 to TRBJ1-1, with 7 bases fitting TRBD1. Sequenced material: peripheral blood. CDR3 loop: CATSRRNRGSEAFF. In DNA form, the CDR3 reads TGTGCCACCAGCAGAAGAAACAGGGGCTCTGAAGCTTTCTTT.